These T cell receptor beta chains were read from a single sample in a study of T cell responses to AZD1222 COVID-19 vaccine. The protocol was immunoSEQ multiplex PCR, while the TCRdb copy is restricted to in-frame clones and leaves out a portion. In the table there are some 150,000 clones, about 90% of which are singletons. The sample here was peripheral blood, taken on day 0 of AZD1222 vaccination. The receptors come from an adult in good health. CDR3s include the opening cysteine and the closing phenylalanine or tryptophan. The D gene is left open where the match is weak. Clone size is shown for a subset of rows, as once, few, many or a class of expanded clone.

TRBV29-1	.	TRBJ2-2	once	TGCAGCGTTTCGGAGGGGGAGCTGTTTTTT	CSVSEGELFF
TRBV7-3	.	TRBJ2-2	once	TGTGCCAGCAGCCCTAGGGGCGGAAACACCGGGGAGCTGTTTTTT	CASSPRGGNTGELFF
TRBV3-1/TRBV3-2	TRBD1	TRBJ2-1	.	TGTGCCAGCAGCCTTTTAGCTCCCTATGGGACAGGGAAACGAGATGAGCAGTTCTTC	CASSLLAPYGTGKRDEQFF
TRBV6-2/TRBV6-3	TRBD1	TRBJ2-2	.	TGTGCCAGCAGTTCTTCAGGGGGCTCAGGGGAGCTGTTTTTT	CASSSSGGSGELFF
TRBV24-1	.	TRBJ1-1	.	TGTGCCCCTGGACCCGGGTTTGGGAGCACTGAAGCTTTCTTT	CAPGPGFGSTEAFF
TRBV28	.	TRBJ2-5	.	TGTGCCAGCAGTTTGGCGTTAGGGGGGAGTGTAGAGTACTTC	CASSLALGGSVEYF
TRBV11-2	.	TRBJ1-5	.	TGTGCCAGCAGCCTCAGGGTGGGGAACAATCAGCCCCAGCATTTT	CASSLRVGNNQPQHF
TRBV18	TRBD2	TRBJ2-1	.	TGTGCCAGCTCATCACTAGCGGGGGGATACAATGAGCAGTTCTTC	CASSSLAGGYNEQFF
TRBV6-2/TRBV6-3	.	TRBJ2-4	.	TGTGCCAGCAGTTACTCGCCCGGTCGAAGAGCCAAAAACATTCAGTACTTC	CASSYSPGRRAKNIQYF
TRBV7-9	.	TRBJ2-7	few	TGTGCCAGCAGCTTAGCTTTTGGGCAGGGTCTCTACGAGCAGTACTTC	CASSLAFGQGLYEQYF
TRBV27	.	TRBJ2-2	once	TGTGCCAGCAGTTTTGGGGGGCGCGACACCGGGGAGCTGTTTTTT	CASSFGGRDTGELFF
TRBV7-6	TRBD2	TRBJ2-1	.	TGTGCCAGCAGCAGTACGTGGGCTAGCGGTAACAATGAGCAGTTCTTC	CASSSTWASGNNEQFF